This TCR beta chain stems from a study of long-term antiretroviral therapy in people with HIV (dated by TCRdb to between 2020 and 2023). Broadly, across the study: The earliest samples were collected about a decade before the 2015 WHO recommendation for immediate ART, when ART was typically delayed until CD4 counts fell. A retrospective serial study tested whether changes in peripheral blood TRB repertoire composition and diversity were associated with ART initiation and durable HIV suppression. A total of about 190 cryopreserved PBMC samples were contributed to the cohort by 30 adults with confirmed HIV infection, with samples collected serially over a mean of approximately six years (range 1-12). Among the roughly 30 participants with HIV, eleven to twelve were female. Test extractions of a monoclonal T-cell line alongside some 35 polyclonal samples showed no cross-contamination during QIAcube processing. Paper-wide results and their limitations: Because pre-ART samples had limited cell numbers, unsorted PBMC were profiled rather than sorted CD4+ and CD8+ T cells. Owing to limited PBMC availability, only the TCR beta chain was sequenced, without alpha chain pairing. Inferences about post-ART repertoire changes are limited because no data were available on ART adherence, viral resistance or therapy changes. ART initiation was associated with a significant increase in TRB diversity, but diversity stayed significantly below transplant donor controls even after long-term ART. The repertoire was dominated across all time points by expanded TRB clones identified before ART initiation, although this dominance was seen to fluctuate and to decrease in many PLHIV after ART. Samples dated from about 2004 to 2018, and the ART regimens used may be less effective than current ones. CDR3 length ranges in HIV repertoires were narrower than in controls, and network structure suggested an antigen-experienced repertoire with only a slight naive shift after ART.

About this clone itself: The antigen it recognizes is unknown. It has no much larger one-base neighbor in the sample; base qualities were not kept.

The germline V gene supplies CDR1 SGHTA and CDR2 FQGNSA. V gives up 4 bases and J gives up 5 bases, and the segment between their germline ends measures 10 bases. The CDR3, cysteine through phenylalanine, is 13 amino acids long. CDR3 DNA is the only sequence kept; it has 39 bases, read in frame from the first base. To be included, a participant needed at least one PBMC sample from before ART initiation plus at least two post-ART samples. Every participant with HIV received treatment in the United States of America. Cryopreserved samples of about 1-10 million PBMC were thawed and washed before DNA extraction. At the time of the earliest PBMC sample, participants with HIV were aged between roughly 23 and 60 years. Each participant contributed PBMC samples from 1-4 timepoints before ART initiation and 2-8 timepoints after ART initiation, with a median of 7 samples. For every participant, serial HIV viral load, CD4+ T-cell count, ART history and demographic data were obtained. A Qiagen kit on a QIAcube was used to extract genomic DNA from unsorted PBMC, with samples processed in batches of 12.

The immunoSEQ hsTCRB v3.0 assay was used at survey level resolution for TRB variable region sequencing. The targeted TRB sequencing depth was about 40,000-55,000 T-cell genomes per sample. An Illumina MiSeq with a v3 150-cycle kit was used to sequence the pooled TRB libraries. The published analysis was carried out like this. Repertoire analysis was performed in R inside a reproducible Nextflow workflow that covered QC, data transformation and analysis. Custom analyses were implemented in LymphoSeq2, an R package for AIRR-Seq data exploration. A few samples that yielded fewer than 5000 total TRB sequences were excluded, so that approximately 170 HIV repertoires were analyzed. Among the 190 or so HIV repertoires that were kept, around 60 were collected before ART initiation and under 150 were collected after ART initiation. Repertoires were downsampled to 5000 TRB nucleotide sequences, and summary statistics were averaged over 100 downsampling iterations. Only TRB sequences with CDR3 regions of at least seven amino acids were retained for analysis. Diversity was measured with a Shannon entropy-derived clonality score and the Gini coefficient. In repertoire networks, the top 5000 CDR3 amino acid sequences were linked whenever an edit distance of one separated two sequences. For TRB CDR3 amino acid sequences, GLIPH2 was used to predict antigen specificity groups and MHC restriction. Known CMV, EBV, HIV or tissue antigen associations were flagged by matching CDR3 amino acid sequences against VDJdb and McPAS-TCR. Pre-ART, post-ART and control groups were compared with Wilcoxon signed-rank tests and Holm-Bonferroni correction. The clones in this table, taken by TCRdb from immuneACCESS, are in-frame only. Not every clone is retained; where verified, under half of the shortfall comes from an unresolved V gene, and the cause of the rest is unknown. The V and J calls and clone size are taken from that table; D and trimming were inferred from the DNA. The sample has 5,000 to 8,000 clones on record, roughly 80% of them singletons. The ten largest clones add up to around 15% of the sample.

The rearranged chain carries TRBV7-2 and TRBJ2-3; no D gene is confidently identified. The source of this sequence is a man aged 35-49 years with HIV. Here the sequenced sample was unsorted PBMCs, taken 0.5 years before starting antiretroviral therapy. The CDR3 is CASSSGSIDTQYF. In nucleotides, the sequence is TGTGCCAGCAGCTCTGGGTCGATAGATACGCAGTATTTT.